This T cell receptor (beta chain) emerged from a study of technical replicates of blood from a few donors. This clone was picked up one time. CDR3 size: 14 residues. Trimming removed 4 bases from V and 1 base from J; junction bases left unmatched: 3. The germline V gene has CDR1 SGHTA and CDR2 FQGNSA. Here immunoSEQ multiplex PCR was the method, and the copy in TCRdb shows in-frame clones only, minus some. Among over 50,000 clones listed, 85% to 95% were seen once. V gene TRBV7-2 combines with J gene TRBJ1-1; 7 bases are a match to TRBD1. This sequence originates from a human donor in good health. Some clones in this sample may be carry-over from other donors' samples. Sequencing input: PBMCs. The CDR3 nucleotides read TGTGCCAGCAGCTCGGGACAGCGGAACACTGAAGCTTTCTTT. It is translated as CASSSGQRNTEAFF.